Following are 20 T cell receptor beta chains from one sample sequenced in a study of regulatory T cells in long-lasting Graves disease. CDR3 regions were amplified by Arm-PCR using iRepertoire HTBI primers to build TCR beta libraries. One entry per CDR3 protein, called by TCRdb with MiXCR from the multiplex PCR reads. The sample comprises about 520,000 distinct CDR3 sequences, 12% of which are singletons, and roughly 8.9% rests with the top ten. Specified time point: newly diagnosed GD, antithyroid drugs for less than 3 months. Generation of the TCR library employed RNA extracted from PBMCs. This sample was also put to use in a study of T cells in Graves' hyperthyroidism and ophthalmopathy.

Sequencing was performed on peripheral blood mononuclear cells (PBMCs), taken at new diagnosis, from a patient treated with antithyroid drugs. The receptors here all came from a woman in her twenties or thirties with Graves disease.

The V call is TRBV4-1, the J call TRBJ1-2; 9 nucleotides line up with TRBD1. Germline assignment: CDR1 MGHRA and CDR2 YSYEKL. The CDR3 totals 15 residues. V was pared by 2 bases and J by 6 bases, with 7 bases of the junction left unmatched. The DNA of the CDR3 is TGCGCCAGCAGCCAACCGGGACAGGGCGACGATGGCTACACCTTC. Its translation is CASSQPGQGDDGYTF.

Ten or more counts support this clonotype. The CDR3 spells CASSHPGARSAFF. CDR3 sequence (DNA): TGTGCCAGCAGTCATCCGGGGGCGCGTTCGGCTTTCTTT. This chain joins TRBV27 and TRBJ1-1; maybe TRBD1 (6 bases). Trimming took off 5 bases at V and 11 bases at J, with 18 bases between the two ends. CDR1 and CDR2 (germline): MNHEY, SMNVEV (reference sequence). The CDR3 has 13 residues.

This clonotype has ten or more counts. V is TRBV5-5 and J is TRBJ2-1; D could derive from TRBD1 or TRBD2 (5 bases each). The V end was cut by 2 bases, the J end by 5 bases, with 14 bases between. Per germline, CDR1 SGHKS and CDR2 YYEKEE (reference sequence). The CDR3 is made up of 15 amino acids. In DNA form, the CDR3 reads TGTGCCAGCAGCTTAAGAGGGGTAGTCAACAATGAGCAGTTCTTC. Residues: CASSLRGVVNNEQFF.

At least ten counts were recorded for this clonotype. This chain connects TRBV20-1 to TRBJ2-7; tentatively, D is TRBD2 (6 bases). V shed 0 bases and J shed 2 bases, with 14 bases lying between them. This CDR3 is 15 amino acids long. Germline V gene lookup returns CDR1 DFQATT and CDR2 SNEGSKA (reference sequence). The CDR3 coding sequence is TGCAGTGCTAGAGATGCTGGCGGGATTACCTACGAGCAGTACTTC. It specifies CSARDAGGITYEQYF.

This clonotype was counted many times. The chain is built from TRBV5-6 and TRBJ2-7, with 11 positions matching TRBD2. Trimming cost V 4 bases and J 2 bases; bases outside gene matches: 2. The CDR3 is 14 amino acids. Per the germline V gene, CDR1 is SGHDT and CDR2 is YYEEEE. The CDR3, as DNA: TGTGCCAGCAGCGGGGGACTAGCGGCCTACGAGCAGTACTTC. Translating it yields CASSGGLAAYEQYF. Looking up the rest from reference TRBV5-6 and TRBJ2-7 gives the full variable domain: DAGVTQSPTHLIKTRGQQVTLRCSPKSGHDTVSWYQQALGQGPQFIFQYYEEEERQRGNFPDRFSGHQFPNYSSELNVNALLLGDSALYLCASSGGLAAYEQYFGPGTRLTVT.

This clonotype was observed many times. J is TRBJ2-1 and V is TRBV19, with 10 nucleotides matching TRBD2. J was trimmed by 5 bases and V by 2 bases; bases with no gene match: 9. Germline lookup yields CDR1 LNHDA and CDR2 SQIVND (reference sequence). This CDR3 is 17 amino acids long. The CDR3 region is CASSIFEAGLADNEQFF. The CDR3 DNA follows: TGTGCCAGTAGTATATTCGAAGCTGGACTAGCGGACAATGAGCAGTTCTTC.

The table lists this clonotype with many counts. This chain joins TRBV18 and TRBJ1-4; D possibly corresponds to TRBD1 (6 bases). In germline, CDR1 is KGHSH, CDR2 LQKENI. Trimming took 2 bases from V and 8 from J, leaving 15 bases between them. This CDR3 comprises 15 residues. The CDR3 loop is CASSPDRGVYEKLFF. DNA of the CDR3: TGTGCCAGCTCACCAGATAGGGGGGTCTACGAAAAACTGTTTTTT. Filled out from reference TRBV18 and TRBJ1-4, the complete variable domain reads NAGVMQNPRHLVRRRGQEARLRCSPMKGHSHVYWYRQLPEEGLKFMVYLQKENIIDESGMPKERFSAEFPKEGPSILRIQQVVRGDSAAYFCASSPDRGVYEKLFFGSGTQLSVL.

This clonotype appeared many times. One end of the junction fails to match germline, which may point to a read error. This rearrangement joins TRBV25-1 to TRBJ2-5, with D maybe TRBD1 (6 bases). The CDR3 is made up of 12 amino acids. Germline CDR1 reads MGHDK; CDR2 reads SYGVNS. CDR3 nucleotide sequence: TGTGCCAGCAGCGGACAGAAAGAGGCCCAGTACTTC. It translates to CASSGQKEAQYF.

This clonotype occurred many times. The genes are TRBV11-2 and TRBJ2-1; D is possibly TRBD2 (5 bases). The germline V and J ends were trimmed by 4 bases and 4 bases, with 17 bases remaining between them. This CDR3 is 16 amino acids long. Germline values: CDR1 SGHAT, CDR2 FQNNGV. The CDR3 loop is CASSSPGKYTYNEQFF. The CDR3 DNA reads as TGTGCCAGCAGCTCCCCCGGGAAATATACTTACAATGAGCAGTTCTTC.

In its sample, this clonotype was seen many times. The chain combines TRBV11-2 with TRBJ2-2; D is perhaps TRBD1 (6 bases). The length of the CDR3 is 16 residues. CDR1 and CDR2 from the germline V gene are SGHAT and FQNNGV. V lost 0 bases and J lost 6, with 14 bases in between. CDR3 in amino acids: CASSLDVGRGSGELFF. For the CDR3, the DNA is TGTGCCAGCAGCTTAGACGTGGGCAGGGGTTCCGGGGAGCTGTTTTTT. The full variable domain, in which reference TRBV11-2 and TRBJ2-2 provide the parts outside the CDR3, is EAGVAQSPRYKIIEKRQSVAFWCNPISGHATLYWYQQILGQGPKLLIQFQNNGVVDDSQLPKDRFSAERLKGVDSTLKIQPAKLEDSAVYLCASSLDVGRGSGELFFGEGSRLTVL.

This clonotype came up a few times. The rearrangement joins TRBV28 to TRBJ2-7; D unclear. The CDR3 is 14 residues long. Germline CDR1 is MDHEN and CDR2 is SYDVKM. V was trimmed by 5 bases and J by 0 bases, leaving 11 bases between them. CDR3 sequence: CASSPPKSSYEQYF. Here the CDR3 DNA reads TGTGCCAGCAGTCCCCCGAAAAGCTCCTACGAGCAGTACTTC.

This clonotype was detected ten times or more. The chain uses TRBV15 and TRBJ1-1; D uncertain. From germline, CDR1 is LNHNV and CDR2 YYDKDF (reference sequence). The CDR3 totals 13 residues. V gave up 4 bases and J gave up 0 bases, with 6 bases separating them. The CDR3 DNA sequence: TGTGCCACCAGCACCTCGATGAACACTGAAGCTTTCTTT. Protein: CATSTSMNTEAFF.

This clonotype was seen a few times. The chain combines TRBV30 with TRBJ1-1; no reliable D call. This CDR3 region has 14 residues. V was pared by 2 bases and J by 5 bases, with 15 bases between. Germline CDR1 reads GTSNPN; CDR2 reads SVGIG (reference sequence). The CDR3 sequence is CAWSKAPSGTEAFF. CDR3 DNA sequence: TGTGCCTGGAGTAAGGCCCCGAGTGGGACTGAAGCTTTCTTT.

The table lists this clonotype with many counts. This chain uses TRBV18 with TRBJ1-1, with a possible D match to TRBD1 (6 bases). This CDR3 spans 13 amino acids. Trimming took 3 bases from V and 3 from J, leaving 8 bases between them. Per germline, CDR1 KGHSH and CDR2 LQKENI. The CDR3 coding sequence is TGTGCCAGCTCACCGGGACAAGACACTGAAGCTTTCTTT. Translated: CASSPGQDTEAFF.

This clonotype was recorded a few times. This clone may be a read error of a much larger clone one base away. The rearrangement joins TRBV2 to TRBJ2-1, with 9 nucleotides matching TRBD1. Germline-derived CDR1 and CDR2 are SNHLY and FYNNEI. J was trimmed by 11 bases and V by 6 bases; bases with no gene match: 8. The CDR3 loop spans 13 amino acids. The CDR3 DNA sequence: TGTGCCAGCAGCCCCGGGACAGGGCCCAAGCAGTTCTTC. Translation: CASSPGTGPKQFF.

Notes on this clonotype: A much more abundant neighbour one base away suggests this may be a read error. The chain couples TRBV30 to TRBJ1-2; 9 bases align to TRBD1. The trim removed 2 bases at V and 12 bases at J, leaving 7 bases unmatched. CDR1 and CDR2 (germline): GTSNPN, SVGIG (reference sequence). The CDR3 sequence is 12 residues long. CDR3 nucleotide sequence: TGTGCCTGGAGTCGGGGACAGGGCCCACACACCTTC. Translated, it gives CAWSRGQGPHTF.

The gene calls are TRBV19 and TRBJ2-4; D is possibly TRBD1 (7 bases). The CDR3 is 14 residues long. Germline lookup yields CDR1 LNHDA and CDR2 SQIVND (reference sequence). The V and J ends lost 9 bases and 1 base respectively, with 13 bases between them. The CDR3 DNA is TGTGCCAGCTCCAGGGGGGCTGCCAAAAACATTCAGTACTTC. Residues: CASSRGAAKNIQYF.

For this clonotype: One base away lies a much larger clone, so this may be a sequencing read error. V usage is TRBV6-2 or TRBV6-3 and J usage is TRBJ1-1; 8 positions match TRBD1. Germline CDR1 reads MNHEY; CDR2 reads SVGEGT. This CDR3 contains 15 residues. CDR3 DNA: TGTGCCAGCTGTTACTCGAAACAGGGGGGCACTGAAGCTTTCTTT. Protein product: CASCYSKQGGTEAFF.

The V gene is TRBV30, the J gene TRBJ2-2; TRBD2 aligns across 10 bases. Looked up from germline, CDR1 is GTSNPN and CDR2 is SVGIG (reference sequence). The CDR3 has 15 amino acids. V lost 4 bases, J lost 5 bases, and 7 bases stayed unmatched. The CDR3 reads CAWTSGLAETGELFF. The CDR3 nucleotides are TGTGCCTGGACTAGTGGACTAGCGGAGACCGGGGAGCTGTTTTTT.

In this sample, this clonotype turned up many times. This rearrangement joins TRBV11-1 to TRBJ2-5; 7 nucleotides line up with TRBD1. Germline CDR1 and CDR2: SGHAT and FQDESV (reference sequence). After removal of 5 bases from V and 5 bases from J, the junction contained 8 bases not matched to a gene. The CDR3 sequence is 14 residues long. CDR3 protein: CASSPDRVVETQYF. In DNA form, the CDR3 reads TGTGCCAGCAGCCCCGACAGGGTAGTGGAGACCCAGTACTTC.